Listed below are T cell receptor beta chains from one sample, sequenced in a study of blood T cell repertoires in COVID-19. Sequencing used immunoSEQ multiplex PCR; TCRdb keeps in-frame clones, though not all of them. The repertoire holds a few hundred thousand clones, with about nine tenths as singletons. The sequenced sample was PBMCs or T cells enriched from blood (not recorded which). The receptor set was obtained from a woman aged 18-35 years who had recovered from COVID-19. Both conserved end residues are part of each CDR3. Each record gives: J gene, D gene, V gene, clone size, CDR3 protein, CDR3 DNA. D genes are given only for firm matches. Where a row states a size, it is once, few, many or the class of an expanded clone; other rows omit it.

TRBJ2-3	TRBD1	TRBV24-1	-	CATSAGTGYFEDTQYF	TGTGCCACCAGTGCCGGGACAGGGTATTTTGAGGATACGCAGTATTTT
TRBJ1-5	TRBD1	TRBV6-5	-	CASRDRDYSNQPQHF	TGTGCCAGCAGGGACAGGGACTATAGCAATCAGCCCCAGCATTTT
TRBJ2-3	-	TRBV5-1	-	CASSLAGKLADTQYF	TGCGCCAGCAGCTTGGCCGGGAAGTTAGCAGATACGCAGTATTTT
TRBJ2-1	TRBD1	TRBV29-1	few	CSANTGTGDNEQFF	TGCAGCGCCAACACCGGGACAGGGGACAATGAGCAGTTCTTC
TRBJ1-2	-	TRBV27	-	CASSFRQENYGYTF	TGTGCCAGCAGTTTTCGACAGGAGAACTATGGCTACACCTTC
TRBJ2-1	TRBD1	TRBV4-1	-	CASSQGQGGYNEQFF	TGCGCCAGCAGCCAAGGACAGGGGGGATACAATGAGCAGTTCTTC
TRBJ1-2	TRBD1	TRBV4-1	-	CASSQDRTGADGYTF	TGCGCCAGCAGCCAAGATCGGACAGGGGCGGATGGCTACACCTTC
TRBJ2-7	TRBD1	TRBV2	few	CASSRDRGYEQYF	TGTGCCAGCAGTCGGGACAGGGGGTACGAGCAGTACTTC
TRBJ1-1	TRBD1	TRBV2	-	CASSGDRGFTEAFF	TGTGCCAGCAGTGGGGACAGGGGGTTCACTGAAGCTTTCTTT
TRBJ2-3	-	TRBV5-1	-	CASSLEGQEDTQYF	TGCGCCAGCAGCTTGGAGGGGCAGGAGGATACGCAGTATTTT
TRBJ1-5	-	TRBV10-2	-	CASSDRNGNQPQHF	TGCGCCAGCAGTGATAGGAACGGGAATCAGCCCCAGCATTTT
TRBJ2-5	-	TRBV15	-	CATSRASGQETQYF	TGTGCCACCAGCAGAGCGTCAGGGCAAGAGACCCAGTACTTC
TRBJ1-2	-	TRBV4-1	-	CASSQDNPGANYGYTF	TGCGCCAGCAGCCAAGATAACCCGGGAGCTAACTATGGCTACACCTTC
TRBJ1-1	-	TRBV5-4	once	CASSWGGNTEAFF	TGTGCCAGCAGCTGGGGGGGGAACACTGAAGCTTTCTTT
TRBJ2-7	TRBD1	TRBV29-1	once	CSGRDRQSYEQYF	TGCAGCGGCCGGGACAGGCAATCCTACGAGCAGTACTTC
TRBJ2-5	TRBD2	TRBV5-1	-	CASSPAPGGGETQYF	TGCGCCAGCAGCCCCGCGCCGGGGGGGGGAGAGACCCAGTACTTC
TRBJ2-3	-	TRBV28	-	CASSPRGVTDTQYF	TGTGCCAGCAGTCCCCGGGGTGTCACAGATACGCAGTATTTT
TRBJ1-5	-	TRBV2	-	CASGPEGTNQPQHF	TGTGCCAGCGGTCCGGAGGGGACCAATCAGCCCCAGCATTTT
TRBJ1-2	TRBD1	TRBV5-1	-	CASSQTGDVYGYTF	TGCGCCAGCAGCCAGACAGGGGATGTCTATGGCTACACCTTC
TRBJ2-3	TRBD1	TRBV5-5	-	CASSLVRGRTDTQYF	TGTGCCAGCAGCTTGGTCAGGGGGCGGACAGATACGCAGTATTTT
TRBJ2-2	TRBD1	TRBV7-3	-	CASSPRTGSTGELFF	TGTGCCAGCAGCCCCAGGACAGGGTCTACCGGGGAGCTGTTTTTT
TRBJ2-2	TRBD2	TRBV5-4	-	CASSPLAGGNTGELFF	TGTGCCAGCAGCCCGCTAGCGGGGGGGAACACCGGGGAGCTGTTTTTT
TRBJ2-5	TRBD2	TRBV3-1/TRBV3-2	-	CASSPQGGSTGETQYF	TGTGCCAGCAGCCCCCAAGGCGGGAGTACGGGAGAGACCCAGTACTTC
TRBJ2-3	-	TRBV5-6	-	CASSSPLGQGDTQYF	TGTGCCAGCAGCAGCCCGCTGGGGCAGGGAGATACGCAGTATTTT
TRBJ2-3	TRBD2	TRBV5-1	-	CASSPDWAGVRDTQYF	TGCGCCAGCAGCCCTGACTGGGCGGGAGTGCGCGATACGCAGTATTTT
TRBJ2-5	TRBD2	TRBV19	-	CASSFASGGEETQYF	TGTGCCAGTAGTTTTGCTAGCGGGGGAGAAGAGACCCAGTACTTC
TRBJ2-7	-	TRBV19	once	CASSMGAGEFYEQYF	TGTGCCAGTAGTATGGGGGCAGGGGAGTTCTACGAGCAGTACTTC
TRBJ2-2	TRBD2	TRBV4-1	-	CASSQVRGLAGGTGELFF	TGCGCCAGCAGCCAAGTCCGGGGACTAGCGGGAGGTACCGGGGAGCTGTTTTTT
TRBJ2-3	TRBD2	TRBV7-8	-	CASSFLKGLAGRGTDTQYF	TGTGCCAGCAGCTTCCTTAAGGGACTAGCGGGGAGAGGAACAGATACGCAGTATTTT
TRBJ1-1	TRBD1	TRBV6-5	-	CASRLQGGMGTEAFF	TGTGCCAGCAGATTACAGGGGGGGATGGGCACTGAAGCTTTCTTT
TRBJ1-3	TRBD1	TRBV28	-	CASSLYPLTGGDEGNTIYF	TGTGCCAGCAGCCTTTACCCTCTTACAGGGGGCGACGAAGGAAACACCATATATTTT